This T cell receptor beta chain was captured in a study of blood T cell repertoires in COVID-19. The wider study: Spain, Italy and the United States supplied samples that represented acute and convalescent COVID-19.

The CDR3 contains 11 residues. Trimming removed 6 bases from V and 7 bases from J, with 9 bases in between. With regard to this clone: Other DNA sequences in this sample translate to the same CDR3.

The table came from immunoSEQ multiplex PCR; TCRdb's copy has only in-frame clones and leaves some out. Here the sample spans fewer than 40,000 clones, 90% to 95% being singletons. The TCR was taken from a human donor in a cohort sampled during active COVID-19. This sequence joins TRBV12-3 or TRBV12-4 and TRBJ2-5; D gene ambiguous. The specimen was peripheral blood. CDR3 amino acids: CASSPRGTQYF. CDR3 DNA: TGTGCCAGCAGCCCCCGAGGGACCCAGTACTTC.